These 27 T cell receptor beta chains were all obtained from the same sample, sequenced in a study of T-cell memory formation after mild COVID-19. MiXCR was run by TCRdb on the 5' RACE reads, yielding one entry per CDR3 protein. The sample yields under 300,000 distinct CDR3 sequences, around 8% seen once. Sequencing was performed on PBMCs or a T cell subset sorted from them (not recorded which). These receptors all come from a man younger than 35 who had mild COVID-19 (a few samples of this study predate the infection). Cell type and time point are not known.

The chain carries TRBV6-6 and TRBJ1-5; 7 bases map to TRBD1. With V trimmed by 1 base and J by 6 bases, 9 bases remained unmatched. The length of the CDR3 is 16 residues. Germline values: CDR1 MNHNY, CDR2 SVGAGI (reference sequence). The CDR3 reads CASSYLGAGDSQPQHF. The CDR3 DNA sequence: TGTGCCAGCAGTTACTTGGGGGCAGGGGACAGTCAGCCCCAGCATTTT.

The genes are TRBV11-3 and TRBJ2-5; a weak D match, TRBD2 (7 bases). Per germline, CDR1 SGHNT and CDR2 YENEEA. This CDR3 has 14 residues. V was clipped by 8 bases and J by 4 bases, with 17 bases between them. This CDR3 is CASSSSGEGETQYF. CDR3 nucleotides: TGTGCCAGCTCCTCATCAGGGGAGGGAGAGACCCAGTACTTC.

This clonotype was detected many times. V gene TRBV20-1 combines with J gene TRBJ2-1; D is undetermined. The CDR3 spans 14 residues. V dropped 6 bases and J dropped 3 bases, with 15 bases sitting between them. Germline lookup yields CDR1 DFQATT and CDR2 SNEGSKA (reference sequence). The CDR3 nucleotides read TGCAGTGCCTCGTCGACTTTCGACTACAATGAGCAGTTCTTC. Residues: CSASSTFDYNEQFF.

This clonotype was recorded a few times. The chain carries TRBV20-1 and TRBJ1-2; 9 bases align to TRBD1. The CDR3 is 14 residues long. Unmatched junction bases numbered 13, after V lost 6 bases and J lost 8 bases. The germline V gene has CDR1 DFQATT and CDR2 SNEGSKA (reference sequence). CDR3 sequence (DNA): TGCAGTGCCCCTCCCGGGACAGGGATTACAGGCTACACCTTC. It yields the protein CSAPPGTGITGYTF.

This clonotype was observed a few times. The chain couples TRBV20-1 to TRBJ1-2, with D tentatively TRBD1 (6 bases). CDR1 and CDR2 from the germline V gene are DFQATT and SNEGSKA (reference sequence). Trimming left V 2 bases short and J 4 bases short, with 8 bases between. The CDR3 consists of 12 residues. The DNA of the CDR3 is TGCAGTGCTAGAAACAGGGTCTATGGCTACACCTTC. Translated: CSARNRVYGYTF.

In its sample, this clonotype was seen a few times. The chain couples TRBV5-1 to TRBJ2-7, with 8 positions matching TRBD2. The CDR3 loop spans 17 amino acids. After removal of 4 bases from V and 0 bases from J, the junction contained 12 bases not matched to a gene. Germline CDR1 reads SGHRS; CDR2 reads YFSETQ. The chain's CDR3 is CASSPRISGGSSYEQYF. The CDR3 nucleotides read TGCGCCAGCAGCCCGCGCATCAGCGGGGGTAGCTCCTACGAGCAGTACTTC.

V is TRBV29-1 and J is TRBJ2-5, with 7 bases that match TRBD2. CDR1 SQVTM and CDR2 ANQGSEA come from the germline V gene. The CDR3 runs to 13 residues. Trimming removed 7 bases from V and 4 bases from J; junction bases left unmatched: 9. CDR3 loop: CSAPREGGETQYF. CDR3 in DNA: TGCAGCGCCCCGAGGGAGGGAGGAGAGACCCAGTACTTC.

Many counts were recorded for this clonotype. The genes are TRBV20-1 and TRBJ2-4; the D is unclear. Trimming cost V 2 bases and J 0 bases, with 8 bases left between them. CDR3 length: 14 amino acids. The germline CDR1 and CDR2 sequences are DFQATT and SNEGSKA (reference sequence). The CDR3 region is CSARSQVAKNIQYF. The CDR3 region has the DNA TGCAGTGCTAGATCCCAGGTAGCCAAAAACATTCAGTACTTC.

The chain couples TRBV29-1 to TRBJ1-4; D is possibly TRBD1 (6 bases). The V and J ends lost 0 bases and 5 bases respectively, with 13 bases between them. The CDR3 runs 15 residues. CDR1 is SQVTM, CDR2 ANQGSEA, per germline. The CDR3 reads CSVEEDSEGNEKLFF. The DNA for the CDR3 is TGCAGCGTTGAAGAGGACAGCGAGGGAAATGAAAAACTGTTTTTT.

The chain employs TRBV19 and TRBJ2-4; D perhaps matches TRBD1 (6 bases). Germline lookup yields CDR1 LNHDA and CDR2 SQIVND (reference sequence). The length of the CDR3 is 14 residues. V lost 1 base, J lost 6 bases, and 10 bases lay in between. The CDR3 protein is CASSIGGGSNIQYF. CDR3 sequence (DNA): TGTGCCAGTAGTATAGGAGGGGGTTCAAACATTCAGTACTTC.

This clonotype was found a few times. The chain employs TRBV4-3 and TRBJ1-2, with D unclear. CDR3 length equals 15 residues. Germline V gene data show CDR1 as LGHNA and CDR2 as YSLEER. Trimming shortened V by 0 bases and J by 0 bases, and 8 bases separated the two germline ends. CDR3 region: CASSQETATNYGYTF. The CDR3 bases are TGCGCCAGCAGCCAAGAAACGGCCACTAACTATGGCTACACCTTC.

This clonotype has more than one count but fewer than ten. The V gene is TRBV12-3 or TRBV12-4, the J gene TRBJ2-5; 9 bases map to TRBD1. V shed 6 bases, J shed 4 bases, and the junction held 9 bases outside the gene matches. The length of the CDR3 is 15 residues. CDR3 bases: TGTGCCAGCAGCCGCGCCGGGACAGGGTTAGAGACCCAGTACTTC. Its protein product is CASSRAGTGLETQYF.

The CDR3 DNA is TGTGCCAGCAGCTTAGCTTTAGGGGCGGCAGCTGAAGCTTTCTTT. Its translation: CASSLALGAAAEAFF. The chain links TRBV7-2 to TRBJ1-1, with a tentative D call TRBD1 (5 bases). The CDR3 length is 15 residues. Per the germline V gene, CDR1 is SGHTA and CDR2 is FQGNSA. Trimming took off 0 bases at V and 6 bases at J, with 14 bases between the two ends.

This clonotype was counted at least ten times. CDR3 loop: CASSQSGGAIDTQYF. Here the CDR3 DNA reads TGTGCCAGCAGCCAAAGCGGGGGGGCCATAGATACGCAGTATTTT. The J gene is TRBJ2-3, the V gene TRBV7-3; 10 bases map to TRBD2. Looked up from germline, CDR1 is SGHTA and CDR2 is FQGTGA. The length of the CDR3 is 15 residues. Trimming cost V 5 bases and J 5 bases; bases outside gene matches: 7.

CDR3 sequence: CAIRPDRSGNTIYF. CDR3 DNA: TGTGCCATCCGACCGGACCGGTCTGGAAACACCATATATTTT. The rearrangement uses TRBV10-3 and TRBJ1-3; D is uncertain. This CDR3 comprises 14 residues. Germline CDR1 and CDR2: ENHRY and SYGVKD. Trimming took off 8 bases at V and 1 base at J, with 12 bases between the two ends.

This clonotype was seen a few times. The chain carries TRBV11-3 and TRBJ2-1, with 10 bases lining up with TRBD1. Germline loops: CDR1 SGHNT, CDR2 YENEEA. J gave up 5 bases and V 8 bases, and 15 bases lay outside the gene matches. The CDR3 is 17 residues long. DNA for the CDR3: TGTGCCAGCGGCCCTGGTTGGGGACAGGGGACAAACAATGAGCAGTTCTTC. The encoded protein is CASGPGWGQGTNNEQFF.

This chain links TRBV4-3 with TRBJ2-4; D may match TRBD1 or TRBD2 (5 bases each). Germline CDR1 reads LGHNA; CDR2 reads YSLEER. V lost 3 bases, J lost 9 bases, and 24 bases lay in between. The CDR3 covers 17 residues. This chain's CDR3 is CASSHRPGTLGLGIQYF. The CDR3 DNA reads TGCGCCAGCAGCCATAGGCCCGGGACCTTGGGGCTGGGCATTCAGTACTTC.

The chain has TRBV5-5 and TRBJ2-1, with 10 bases aligning to TRBD1. This CDR3 spans 15 amino acids. Trimming took 3 bases from V and 6 from J; bases not matched to a gene: 6. Per the germline V gene, CDR1 is SGHKS and CDR2 is YYEKEE (reference sequence). In DNA form, the CDR3 reads TGTGCCAGCAGCTCCCGGGACAGGGGCTTCAATGAGCAGTTCTTC. Translated: CASSSRDRGFNEQFF.

This clonotype has a handful of counts. The rearrangement joins TRBV5-1 to TRBJ1-3; D not resolved. Per germline, CDR1 SGHRS and CDR2 YFSETQ. V gave up 2 bases and J gave up 0 bases, with 9 bases separating them. CDR3 length equals 15 residues. The CDR3 loop is CASSFGVSSGNTIYF. The CDR3 region has the DNA TGCGCCAGCAGCTTCGGCGTTAGCTCTGGAAACACCATATATTTT. Using reference TRBV5-1 and TRBJ1-3 for the parts outside the CDR3, the full variable domain is KAGVTQTPRYLIKTRGQQVTLSCSPISGHRSVSWYQQTPGQGLQFLFEYFSETQRNKGNFPGRFSGRQFSNSRSEMNVSTLELGDSALYLCASSFGVSSGNTIYFGEGSWLTVV.

This clonotype came up a few times. The gene calls are TRBV7-9 and TRBJ1-2; D is unclear. In germline, CDR1 is SEHNR, CDR2 FQNEAQ (reference sequence). The CDR3 totals 15 residues. Deletions cut 5 bases from V and 0 bases from J, with 13 bases between. As DNA, the CDR3 is TGTGCCAGCAGCCCGCCCGGGTTAGCTAACTATGGCTACACCTTC. As protein: CASSPPGLANYGYTF.

CDR3 sequence reads: CASSSAGEDTQYF. The CDR3 DNA sequence: TGTGCCAGCAGTTCAGCGGGAGAAGATACGCAGTATTTT. The gene calls are TRBV28 and TRBJ2-3; TRBD2 matches at 8 bases. The CDR3 sequence is 13 residues long. With V trimmed by 4 bases and J by 5 bases, 2 bases remained unmatched. Germline loops: CDR1 MDHEN, CDR2 SYDVKM.

CDR3 sequence: CASSLASKGAHTEAFF. The CDR3 region has the DNA TGCGCCAGCAGCTTGGCCTCAAAGGGGGCGCACACTGAAGCTTTCTTT. The V call is TRBV5-1, the J call TRBJ1-1; TRBD1 matches at 7 bases. The germline V gene encodes CDR1 SGHRS and CDR2 YFSETQ. The CDR3 extends over 16 amino acids. The V segment lost 0 bases and the J segment 3 bases; nucleotides outside the gene matches: 8.

The gene calls are TRBV5-4 and TRBJ2-7; possibly TRBD1 for D (6 bases). The length of the CDR3 is 13 residues. The V end was cut by 2 bases, the J end by 5 bases, with 11 bases between. Germline lookup yields CDR1 SGHNT and CDR2 YYREEE (reference sequence). CDR3 sequence reads: CASSFGGVNEQYF. Written as DNA, the CDR3 is TGTGCCAGCAGCTTTGGGGGCGTCAACGAGCAGTACTTC.

This clonotype was detected a few times. The J gene is TRBJ1-4, the V gene TRBV12-3 or TRBV12-4; D might be TRBD1 (5 bases). The CDR3 totals 12 residues. With 8 bases removed from V and 6 bases from J, the gap between germline ends came to 10 bases. CDR3 in amino acids: CASGGIDEKLFF. CDR3 DNA: TGTGCCAGCGGGGGGATCGATGAAAAACTGTTTTTT.

A few counts support this clonotype. The chain employs TRBV20-1 and TRBJ2-7; 11 nucleotides align to TRBD2. Germline V gene lookup returns CDR1 DFQATT and CDR2 SNEGSKA (reference sequence). The CDR3 covers 14 residues. V dropped 5 bases and J dropped 6; count of bases not matched to a gene: 9. The CDR3 DNA reads as TGCAGTGCTGCTAGCGGGGGGTCTATTGGCGAGCAGTACTTC. Amino acid sequence: CSAASGGSIGEQYF.

The rearrangement uses TRBV5-1 and TRBJ2-5; tentatively, D is TRBD2 (7 bases). V lost 9 bases and J 5 bases, leaving 23 bases between the germline ends. Germline assignment: CDR1 SGHRS and CDR2 YFSETQ. The CDR3 length is 15 residues. As DNA, the CDR3 is TGCGCCACCACCCCCCGAGGGGGGGCTGTGGAGACCCAGTACTTC. This codes for CATTPRGGAVETQYF. Supplemented by reference TRBV5-1 and TRBJ2-5, the full variable domain reads KAGVTQTPRYLIKTRGQQVTLSCSPISGHRSVSWYQQTPGQGLQFLFEYFSETQRNKGNFPGRFSGRQFSNSRSEMNVSTLELGDSALYLCATTPRGGAVETQYFGPGTRLLVL.

This clonotype turned up a few times. The genes are TRBV20-1 and TRBJ2-1, with unresolved D. The germline V and J ends were trimmed by 3 bases and 6 bases, with 9 bases remaining between them. The CDR3 has 12 amino acids. Germline assignment: CDR1 DFQATT and CDR2 SNEGSKA (reference sequence). As DNA, the CDR3 is TGCAGTGCTAGGAGTGATTCCAATGAGCAGTTCTTC. Protein: CSARSDSNEQFF.